These 27 T cell receptor beta chains share one sample of origin, sequenced in a study of cytomegalovirus exposure and HLA in healthy donors. Primers included in the PCR were 60 Vbeta and 13 Jbeta primers. Data came from immunoSEQ multiplex PCR; TCRdb stores just in-frame clones and leaves some out. Of about 84,000 clones detected, 55% to 65% appear once; the ten largest clones hold approximately 16%. The material sequenced was PBMCs. Receptors originate from a woman in her thirties or forties in good health and CMV-seropositive.

The rearrangement uses TRBV9 and TRBJ1-1; D is possibly TRBD1 (6 bases). V was cut by 0 bases and J by 5 bases, with 11 bases left in between. CDR3 size: 14 residues. Germline-derived CDR1 and CDR2 are SGDLS and YYNGEE. The CDR3 nucleotides are TGTGCCAGCAGCGTAGAGCCAGGGGATACTGAAGCTTTCTTT. Translation: CASSVEPGDTEAFF.

The genes are TRBV4-1 and TRBJ1-2; D is undetermined. The CDR3 has 12 amino acids. Trimming shortened V by 3 bases and J by 4 bases, and 6 bases separated the two germline ends. Germline-derived CDR1 and CDR2 are MGHRA and YSYEKL. The CDR3 nucleotides are TGCGCCAGCAGCCACAGATCCTATGGCTACACCTTC. Residues: CASSHRSYGYTF.

This chain joins TRBV7-9 and TRBJ1-3, with a weak D call TRBD1 (6 bases). Trimming shortened V by 1 base and J by 0 bases, and 10 bases separated the two germline ends. Germline loops: CDR1 SEHNR, CDR2 FQNEAQ (reference sequence). There are 16 residues in the CDR3. The CDR3 region has the DNA TGTGCCAGCAGCTTAGATACAGGGCTCTCTGGAAACACCATATATTTT. Encoded protein: CASSLDTGLSGNTIYF. Full variable domain (remainder filled in from reference TRBV7-9 and TRBJ1-3): DTGVSQNPRHKITKRGQNVTFRCDPISEHNRLYWYRQTLGQGPEFLTYFQNEAQLEKSRLLSDRFSAERPKGSFSTLEIQRTEQGDSAMYLCASSLDTGLSGNTIYFGEGSWLTVV.

This clone was picked up a small number of times. V gene TRBV29-1 combines with J gene TRBJ2-1; 8 bases agree with TRBD1. This CDR3 comprises 12 residues. Germline V CDR1 and CDR2: SQVTM, ANQGSEA. J was trimmed by 8 bases and V by 6 bases; bases with no gene match: 6. The DNA for the CDR3 is TGCAGCGTAGGACAGGGCCGTCATGAGCAGTTCTTC. It translates to CSVGQGRHEQFF.

With respect to this clone: Different DNA sequences within this sample yield the same CDR3. The gene calls are TRBV11-2 and TRBJ2-7; TRBD1 agrees at 7 bases. There are 15 residues in the CDR3. The germline CDR1 and CDR2 sequences are SGHAT and FQNNGV. V shed 2 bases and J 0 bases; nucleotides not matched to a gene: 4. CDR3 protein: CASSLNRQGSYEQYF. The CDR3 coding sequence is TGTGCCAGCAGCTTAAACCGACAGGGCTCCTACGAGCAGTACTTC.

The chain employs TRBV19 and TRBJ1-5; D gene unclear. CDR3 length: 12 residues. Per germline, CDR1 LNHDA and CDR2 SQIVND (reference sequence). Trimming left V 7 bases short and J 3 bases short, with 7 bases between. This chain's CDR3 is CASTQANQPQHF. In DNA, the CDR3 is TGTGCCAGTACCCAGGCCAATCAGCCCCAGCATTTT. Using reference TRBV19 and TRBJ1-5 for the parts outside the CDR3, the full variable domain is DGGITQSPKYLFRKEGQNVTLSCEQNLNHDAMYWYRQDPGQGLRLIYYSQIVNDFQKGDIAEGYSVSREKKESFPLTVTSAQKNPTAFYLCASTQANQPQHFGDGTRLSIL.

A few counts support this clone. The rearrangement links TRBV27 to TRBJ2-7; tentatively, D is TRBD1 (7 bases). The CDR3 has 13 amino acids. Germline V lookup: CDR1 MNHEY, CDR2 SMNVEV (reference sequence). V dropped 6 bases and J dropped 5 bases, with 14 bases sitting between them. Here the CDR3 reads CASSQGGRDEQYF. In DNA form, the CDR3 reads TGTGCCAGCAGCCAGGGGGGCAGGGACGAGCAGTACTTC.

This sequence joins TRBV19 and TRBJ1-1; D not certain. The V end was cut by 3 bases, the J end by 6 bases, with 8 bases between. CDR1 LNHDA and CDR2 SQIVND come from the germline V gene (reference sequence). The CDR3 is 12 residues long. This CDR3 is CASSMRGSEAFF. CDR3 sequence (DNA): TGTGCCAGTAGTATGAGAGGCTCTGAAGCTTTCTTT.

This clone was counted a few times. The chain carries TRBV6-5 and TRBJ2-1; 10 bases align to TRBD2. The CDR3 has 16 amino acids. The V segment lost 2 bases and the J segment 5 bases; nucleotides outside the gene matches: 6. The V gene's germline CDR1 is MNHEY and CDR2 SVGAGI. This chain's CDR3 is CASSYDLAGVDNEQFF. The CDR3, as DNA: TGTGCCAGCAGTTACGACCTAGCGGGGGTAGACAATGAGCAGTTCTTC.

The chain employs TRBV9 and TRBJ1-2; 10 bases are a match to TRBD1. Germline CDR1 reads SGDLS; CDR2 reads YYNGEE. The CDR3 is 13 residues long. With V trimmed by 7 bases and J by 5 bases, 5 bases remained unmatched. The CDR3 region has the DNA TGTGCCAGCCACAGACAGGGGGCTTATGGCTACACCTTC. Protein product: CASHRQGAYGYTF.

This chain uses TRBV7-2 with TRBJ1-2; 7 nucleotides align to TRBD1. Germline V lookup: CDR1 SGHTA, CDR2 FQGNSA. The CDR3 is 14 amino acids. V dropped 5 bases and J dropped 4; count of bases not matched to a gene: 7. The CDR3 region has the DNA TGTGCCAGCAGCCCCCCCGCAGGGGGCTATGGCTACACCTTC. Its protein is CASSPPAGGYGYTF.

This clone was recorded a few times. The V gene is TRBV5-1, the J gene TRBJ2-5, with 7 positions matching TRBD1. The length of the CDR3 is 14 residues. V shed 0 bases and J 2 bases; nucleotides not matched to a gene: 1. The germline gives CDR1 SGHRS, CDR2 YFSETQ. The CDR3 nucleotides are TGCGCCAGCAGCTTGGAACAGGGGCAAGAGACCCAGTACTTC. Translating it yields CASSLEQGQETQYF.

This clone appeared a few times. The chain joins TRBV6-6 to TRBJ2-6; D is possibly TRBD1 (5 bases). CDR3 size: 16 residues. V dropped 7 bases and J dropped 0 bases, with 13 bases sitting between them. Germline V gene data show CDR1 as MNHNY and CDR2 as SVGAGI (reference sequence). In nucleotides, the CDR3 is TGTGCCAGCAAAATCCAGGGCCTCTCTGGGGCCAACGTCCTGACTTTC. Amino acids: CASKIQGLSGANVLTF.

The chain carries TRBV9 and TRBJ2-7, with TRBD2 identical over 12 bases. This CDR3 is 16 amino acids long. The J segment lost 6 bases and the V segment lost 3 bases, leaving 10 bases of the junction unmatched. CDR1 and CDR2 (germline): SGDLS, YYNGEE. CDR3 nucleotides: TGTGCCAGCAGCGGAGGGCTAGCGGGGGGGGATATCGAGCAGTACTTC. Translation gives CASSGGLAGGDIEQYF.

V and J are TRBV19 and TRBJ2-7, with 7 nucleotides matching TRBD1. V trimming: 5 bases; J trimming: 4 bases; junction bases outside the gene matches: 8. The CDR3 length is 14 residues. Germline V lookup: CDR1 LNHDA, CDR2 SQIVND (reference sequence). CDR3 nucleotide sequence: TGTGCCAGTAGTCCGACCGGGACAGCTTACGAGCAGTACTTC. Translation gives CASSPTGTAYEQYF.

This clone was recorded a few times. The chain couples TRBV5-6 to TRBJ1-2, with TRBD1 as a possible D gene (5 bases). CDR1 and CDR2 (germline): SGHDT, YYEEEE. V was pared by 4 bases and J by 4 bases, with 8 bases between. This CDR3 region has 12 residues. The DNA of the CDR3 is TGTGCCAGCAGCCCGGGACTCTATGGCTACACCTTC. This translates into CASSPGLYGYTF.

This clone was detected a few times. The chain joins TRBV11-2 to TRBJ2-1; D unresolved. Germline V gene data show CDR1 as SGHAT and CDR2 as FQNNGV. V dropped 5 bases and J dropped 0 bases, with 14 bases sitting between them. The CDR3 length is 16 residues. CDR3 protein: CASSPVRGSSYNEQFF. In nucleotides, the CDR3 is TGTGCCAGCAGCCCCGTTCGCGGCAGCTCCTACAATGAGCAGTTCTTC.

This sequence joins TRBV9 and TRBJ2-2, with TRBD2 matching 12 bases. After removal of 3 bases from V and 6 bases from J, the junction contained 6 bases not matched to a gene. There are 16 residues in the CDR3. Germline V CDR1 and CDR2: SGDLS, YYNGEE. CDR3 in DNA: TGTGCCAGCAGCGCGCTGACTAGCGGGAGCGCCGGGGAGCTGTTTTTT. Translation: CASSALTSGSAGELFF.

This clone came up once. The chain has TRBV28 and TRBJ1-2, with D maybe TRBD1 (5 bases). The CDR3 consists of 14 residues. With 6 bases removed from V and 7 bases from J, the gap between germline ends came to 18 bases. CDR1 and CDR2 from the germline V gene are MDHEN and SYDVKM. This chain's CDR3 is CASRSSGRISGYTF. CDR3 coding DNA: TGTGCCAGCAGGTCCTCAGGGAGGATCTCTGGCTACACCTTC.

This clone turned up a few times. V usage is TRBV6-6 and J usage is TRBJ1-4; 7 bases agree with TRBD1. Per the germline V gene, CDR1 is MNHNY and CDR2 is SVGAGI (reference sequence). Germline trimming cut 6 bases from V and 8 bases from J; bases unmatched to any gene: 12. The CDR3 has 15 residues. This CDR3 is CASRSQGDGAEKLFF. CDR3 coding DNA: TGTGCCAGCAGGAGTCAGGGGGACGGGGCGGAAAAACTGTTTTTT.

The chain joins TRBV6-1 to TRBJ1-2; 9 bases match TRBD1. This CDR3 spans 14 amino acids. The J segment lost 4 bases and the V segment lost 5 bases, leaving 5 bases of the junction unmatched. Per the germline V gene, CDR1 is MNHNS and CDR2 is SASEGT. This CDR3 is CASSPGQGFYGYTF. DNA of the CDR3: TGTGCCAGCAGTCCGGGACAGGGATTCTATGGCTACACCTTC.

This chain uses TRBV5-5 with TRBJ1-5; 8 nucleotides align to TRBD1. The CDR3 has 15 amino acids. Germline lookup yields CDR1 SGHKS and CDR2 YYEKEE (reference sequence). Trimming at V came to 4 bases and at J to 6 bases, leaving 9 bases not matched to a gene. CDR3 DNA sequence: TGTGCCAGCAGCCCGACAGGGGAAGTGACTCAGCCCCAGCATTTT. Its translation: CASSPTGEVTQPQHF.

V gene TRBV28 combines with J gene TRBJ2-2; 13 bases fit TRBD2. Germline loops: CDR1 MDHEN, CDR2 SYDVKM. The CDR3 runs to 16 residues. Germline trimming cut 2 bases from V and 9 bases from J; bases unmatched to any gene: 6. The DNA of the CDR3 is TGTGCCAGCAGTTTAGTTGGGACTAGCGGGGCCCGGGAGCTGTTTTTT. This encodes CASSLVGTSGARELFF.

V and J are TRBV7-2 and TRBJ1-5, with D unclear. The germline CDR1 and CDR2 sequences are SGHTA and FQGNSA. The CDR3 length is 14 residues. V was cut by 3 bases and J by 7 bases, with 13 bases left in between. The CDR3 DNA reads TGTGCCAGCAGCTTGCGAGGGTTGGGACAGCCCCAGCATTTT. Amino acids: CASSLRGLGQPQHF.

This clone is a singleton in its sample. The chain uses TRBV5-4 and TRBJ2-2, with 8 bases identical to TRBD1. Losses at the gene ends were 4 bases for V and 2 bases for J; bases not matched to a gene: 7. The CDR3 has 16 residues. Germline lookup yields CDR1 SGHNT and CDR2 YYREEE (reference sequence). As DNA, the CDR3 is TGTGCCAGCAGCCTAAACAGGGGGTCCAACACCGGGGAGCTGTTTTTT. Its translation: CASSLNRGSNTGELFF.

The V gene is TRBV18, the J gene TRBJ2-1; 11 bases align to TRBD2. The CDR3 loop spans 16 amino acids. Germline lookup yields CDR1 KGHSH and CDR2 LQKENI. V lost 3 bases and J lost 4; bases outside the gene matches: 5. The CDR3: CASSPGGTSGYNEQFF. CDR3 nucleotide sequence: TGTGCCAGCTCACCCGGTGGGACTAGCGGTTACAATGAGCAGTTCTTC.

This clone was detected a few times. The chain has TRBV27 and TRBJ2-7, with 7 bases fitting TRBD1. This CDR3 region has 15 residues. CDR1 is MNHEY and CDR2 is SMNVEV in the germline V gene (reference sequence). V dropped 6 bases and J dropped 5; count of bases not matched to a gene: 13. CDR3 loop: CASRLTGTVSNEQYF. CDR3 sequence (DNA): TGTGCCAGCAGACTTACCGGGACAGTCTCGAACGAGCAGTACTTC.